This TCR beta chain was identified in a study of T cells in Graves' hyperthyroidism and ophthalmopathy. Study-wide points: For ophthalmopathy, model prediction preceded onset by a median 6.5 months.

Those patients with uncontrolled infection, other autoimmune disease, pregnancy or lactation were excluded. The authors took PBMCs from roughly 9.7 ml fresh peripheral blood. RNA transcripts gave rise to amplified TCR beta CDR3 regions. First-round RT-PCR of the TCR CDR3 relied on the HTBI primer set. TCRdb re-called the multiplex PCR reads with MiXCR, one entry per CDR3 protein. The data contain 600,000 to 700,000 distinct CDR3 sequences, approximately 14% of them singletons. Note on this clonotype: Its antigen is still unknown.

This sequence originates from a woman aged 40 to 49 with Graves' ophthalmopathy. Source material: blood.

This chain's CDR3 is CASSLGTSGASGEQYF. The CDR3 nucleotides are TGTGCCAGCAGCTTGGGGACTAGCGGGGCGTCGGGCGAGCAGTACTTC. This chain uses TRBV11-1 with TRBJ2-7; 13 bases match TRBD2. The V gene end was trimmed by 3 bases and the J gene end by 6 bases; junction bases not matched to a gene: 8. Germline V gene data show CDR1 as SGHAT and CDR2 as FQDESV (reference sequence). This CDR3 region has 16 residues.